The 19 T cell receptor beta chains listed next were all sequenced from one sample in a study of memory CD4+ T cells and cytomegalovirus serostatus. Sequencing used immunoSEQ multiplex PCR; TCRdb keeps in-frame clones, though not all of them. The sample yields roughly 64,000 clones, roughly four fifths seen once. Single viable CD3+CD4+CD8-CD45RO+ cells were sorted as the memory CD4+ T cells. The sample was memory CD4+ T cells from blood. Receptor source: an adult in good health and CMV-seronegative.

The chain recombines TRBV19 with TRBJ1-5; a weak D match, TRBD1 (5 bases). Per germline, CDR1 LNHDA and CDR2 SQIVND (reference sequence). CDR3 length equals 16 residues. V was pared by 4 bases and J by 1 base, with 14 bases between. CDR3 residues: CASSTSGTSSNQPQHF. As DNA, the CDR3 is TGTGCCAGTAGTACGTCAGGGACTTCGAGCAATCAGCCCCAGCATTTT.

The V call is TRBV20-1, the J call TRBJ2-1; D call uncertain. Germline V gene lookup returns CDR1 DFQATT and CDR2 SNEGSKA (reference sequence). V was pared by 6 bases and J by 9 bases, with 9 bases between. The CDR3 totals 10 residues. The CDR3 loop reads CSAEEGEQFF. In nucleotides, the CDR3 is TGCAGTGCAGAAGAAGGTGAGCAGTTCTTC.

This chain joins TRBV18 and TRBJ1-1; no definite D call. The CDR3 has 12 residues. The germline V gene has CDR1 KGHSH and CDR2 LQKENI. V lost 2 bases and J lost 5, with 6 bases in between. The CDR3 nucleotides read TGTGCCAGCTCACCAGGGATTACTGAAGCTTTCTTT. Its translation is CASSPGITEAFF.

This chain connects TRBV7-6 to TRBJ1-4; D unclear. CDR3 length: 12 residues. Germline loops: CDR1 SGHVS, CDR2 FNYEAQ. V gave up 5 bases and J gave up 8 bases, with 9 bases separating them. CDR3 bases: TGTGCCAGCAGCCGGACGGACGAAAAACTGTTTTTT. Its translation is CASSRTDEKLFF.

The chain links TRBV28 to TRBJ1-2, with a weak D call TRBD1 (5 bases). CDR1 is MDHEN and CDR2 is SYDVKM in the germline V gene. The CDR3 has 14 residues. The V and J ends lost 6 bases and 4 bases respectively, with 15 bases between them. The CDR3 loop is CASSPGGAVYGYTF. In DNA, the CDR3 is TGTGCCAGCAGCCCCGGCGGGGCGGTCTATGGCTACACCTTC.

The CDR3 bases are TGTGCCAGCGGAACCGGGACAGGGGGTTTTCATGTCTACACCTTC. It translates to CASGTGTGGFHVYTF. The J gene is TRBJ1-2, the V gene TRBV2; TRBD1 matches 11 bases. The CDR3 runs 15 residues. Looked up from germline, CDR1 is SNHLY and CDR2 is FYNNEI. Trimming took 8 bases from V and 10 from J; bases not matched to a gene: 15.

DNA of the CDR3: TGTGCCAGCAGCCCGGGTGGGGCGGGCTACAATGAGCAGTTCTTC. Amino acid sequence: CASSPGGAGYNEQFF. The chain uses TRBV7-3 and TRBJ2-1; either TRBD1 or TRBD2 may fit D (5 bases each). V gave up 5 bases and J gave up 3 bases, with 14 bases separating them. The CDR3 is 15 residues long. From germline, CDR1 is SGHTA and CDR2 FQGTGA.

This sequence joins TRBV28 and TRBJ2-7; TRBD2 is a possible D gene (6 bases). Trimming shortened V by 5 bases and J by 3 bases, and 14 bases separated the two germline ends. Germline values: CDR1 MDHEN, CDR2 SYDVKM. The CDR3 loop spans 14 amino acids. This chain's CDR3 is CASSRGGPNYEQYF. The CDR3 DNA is TGTGCCAGCAGTAGGGGAGGCCCAAACTACGAGCAGTACTTC.

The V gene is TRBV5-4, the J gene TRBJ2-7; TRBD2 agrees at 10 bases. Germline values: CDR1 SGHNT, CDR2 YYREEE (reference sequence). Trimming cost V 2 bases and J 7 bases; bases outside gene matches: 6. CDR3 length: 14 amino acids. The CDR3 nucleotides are TGTGCCAGCAGCTTCAAGCTAGCGGGGGAGGAGCAGTACTTC. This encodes CASSFKLAGEEQYF.

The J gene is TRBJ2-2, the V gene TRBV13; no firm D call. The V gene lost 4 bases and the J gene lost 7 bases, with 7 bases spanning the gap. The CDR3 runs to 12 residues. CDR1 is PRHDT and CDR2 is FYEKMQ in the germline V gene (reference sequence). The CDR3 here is CASSSEDGELFF. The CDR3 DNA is TGTGCCAGCAGCTCCGAGGACGGGGAGCTGTTTTTT.

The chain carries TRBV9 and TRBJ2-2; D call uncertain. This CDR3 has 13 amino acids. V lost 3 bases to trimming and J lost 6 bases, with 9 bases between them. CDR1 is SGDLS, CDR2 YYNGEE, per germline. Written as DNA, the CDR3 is TGTGCCAGCAGCGGGAACGAGGCCGGGGAGCTGTTTTTT. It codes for CASSGNEAGELFF.

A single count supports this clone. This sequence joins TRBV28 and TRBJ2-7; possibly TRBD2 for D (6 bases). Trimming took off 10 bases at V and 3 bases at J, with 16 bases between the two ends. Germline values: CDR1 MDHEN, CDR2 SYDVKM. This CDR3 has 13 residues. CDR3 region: CATGRRGNYEQYF. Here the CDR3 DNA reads TGTGCCACCGGCAGGCGCGGGAACTACGAGCAGTACTTC.

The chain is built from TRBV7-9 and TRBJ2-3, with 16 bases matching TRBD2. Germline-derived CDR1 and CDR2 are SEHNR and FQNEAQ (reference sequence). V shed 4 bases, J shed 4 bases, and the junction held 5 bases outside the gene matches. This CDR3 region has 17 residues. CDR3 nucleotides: TGTGCCAGCAGCTACGGGACTAGCGGGGGGGCCGCAGATACGCAGTATTTT. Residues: CASSYGTSGGAADTQYF.

CDR3 DNA: TGTGCCAGCAGTTCCTTCCTTACTAGCGGGCCTTCCTACGAGCAGTACTTC. As protein: CASSSFLTSGPSYEQYF. V is TRBV27 and J is TRBJ2-7; 9 nucleotides agree with TRBD2. Unmatched junction bases numbered 11, after V lost 4 bases and J lost 1 base. Germline loops: CDR1 MNHEY, CDR2 SMNVEV (reference sequence). The CDR3 runs 17 residues.

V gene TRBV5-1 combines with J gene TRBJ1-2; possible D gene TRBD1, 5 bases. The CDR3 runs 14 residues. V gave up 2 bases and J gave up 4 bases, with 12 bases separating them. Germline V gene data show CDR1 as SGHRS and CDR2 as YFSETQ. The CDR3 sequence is CASSFQTETYGYTF. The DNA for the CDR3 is TGCGCCAGCAGCTTTCAGACAGAAACCTATGGCTACACCTTC.

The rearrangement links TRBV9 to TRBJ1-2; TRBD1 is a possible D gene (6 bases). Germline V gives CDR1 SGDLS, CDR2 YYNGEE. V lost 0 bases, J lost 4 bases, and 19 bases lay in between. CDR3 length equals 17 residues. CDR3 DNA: TGTGCCAGCAGCGTAGAGGGGCAGGGGAGAGCCCTCTATGGCTACACCTTC. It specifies CASSVEGQGRALYGYTF.

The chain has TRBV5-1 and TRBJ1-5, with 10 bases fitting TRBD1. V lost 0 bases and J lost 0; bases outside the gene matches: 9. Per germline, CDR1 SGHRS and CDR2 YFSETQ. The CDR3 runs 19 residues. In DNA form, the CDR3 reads TGCGCCAGCAGCTTGGGCGGGACAGGGGTCCCCTATAGCAATCAGCCCCAGCATTTT. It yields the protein CASSLGGTGVPYSNQPQHF.

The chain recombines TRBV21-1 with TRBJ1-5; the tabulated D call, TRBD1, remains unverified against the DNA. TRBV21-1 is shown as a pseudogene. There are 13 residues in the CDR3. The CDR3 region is CASSRGGAQPQHF. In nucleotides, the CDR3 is TGTGCCAGCAGCAGAGGGGGCGCTCAGCCCCAGCATTTT.

The CDR3: CSVSLANYYEQYF. CDR3 nucleotide sequence: TGCAGCGTCTCCCTAGCGAACTACTACGAGCAGTACTTC. V gene TRBV29-1 combines with J gene TRBJ2-7, with a weak D call TRBD2 (6 bases). Germline CDR1 reads SQVTM; CDR2 reads ANQGSEA. With 6 bases removed from V and 3 bases from J, the gap between germline ends came to 15 bases. This CDR3 contains 13 residues.